These 24 T cell receptor beta chains came from one sample sequenced in a study of blood T cell repertoires in COVID-19. Libraries were prepared by immunoSEQ multiplex PCR; TCRdb keeps only in-frame clonotypes and omits some of them. This table has approximately 260,000 clones, around 85% appearing once. Sequenced input: peripheral blood. Every receptor here comes from a woman in her seventies with acute or convalescent COVID-19.

The chain has TRBV12-3 or TRBV12-4 and TRBJ2-7; no clear D. The V and J ends lost 1 base and 3 bases respectively, with 7 bases between them. CDR3 length: 13 residues. Here the CDR3 DNA reads TGTGCCAGCAGTTTAGGACTGATCTACGAGCAGTACTTC. This gives the protein CASSLGLIYEQYF.

The chain combines TRBV10-3 with TRBJ1-1; maybe TRBD1 (6 bases). Trimming removed 10 bases at V and 1 base at J, with 13 bases between. The CDR3 runs 13 residues. Per the germline V gene, CDR1 is ENHRY and CDR2 is SYGVKD. CDR3 residues: CATQGSGNTEAFF. CDR3 DNA sequence: TGTGCCACACAGGGTTCAGGGAACACTGAAGCTTTCTTT.

The chain combines TRBV10-3 with TRBJ1-3, with TRBD1 as a possible D gene (6 bases). The germline gives CDR1 ENHRY, CDR2 SYGVKD. The V gene lost 2 bases and the J gene lost 8 bases, with 13 bases spanning the gap. CDR3 length equals 14 residues. The CDR3 here is CAISEATGRDTIYF. The DNA of the CDR3 is TGTGCCATCAGTGAGGCAACAGGGCGGGACACCATATATTTT.

This clone has at least ten counts. The chain employs TRBV5-4 and TRBJ1-4, with D perhaps matching TRBD1 (6 bases). The CDR3 totals 15 residues. CDR1 is SGHNT and CDR2 is YYREEE in the germline V gene (reference sequence). Between the trimmed V and J ends, which lost 4 bases and 7 bases, there was a span of 17 bases. The CDR3: CASSRGAGVGEKLFF. CDR3 DNA sequence: TGTGCCAGCAGCCGGGGGGCCGGGGTCGGTGAAAAACTGTTTTTT.

This clone has only a few counts. The J gene is TRBJ1-2, the V gene TRBV2, with 7 nucleotides matching TRBD1. Germline V gives CDR1 SNHLY, CDR2 FYNNEI. Germline trimming cut 6 bases from V and 0 bases from J; bases unmatched to any gene: 10. There are 16 residues in the CDR3. This CDR3 is CASRRGLRGPNYGYTF. The DNA for the CDR3 is TGTGCCAGCAGAAGGGGTTTAAGGGGGCCTAACTATGGCTACACCTTC.

V gene TRBV7-8 combines with J gene TRBJ2-5; D might be TRBD1 (6 bases). CDR1 and CDR2 from the germline V gene are SGHVS and FQNEAQ. CDR3 length: 15 amino acids. V dropped 5 bases and J dropped 6 bases, with 19 bases sitting between them. The CDR3 loop reads CASSVDSGSVKTQYF. As DNA, the CDR3 is TGTGCCAGCAGCGTGGACAGCGGTTCTGTAAAGACCCAGTACTTC. Complete variable domain (other parts from reference TRBV7-8 and TRBJ2-5): GAGVSQSPRYKVAKRGQDVALRCDPISGHVSLFWYQQALGQGPEFLTYFQNEAQLDKSGLPSDRFFAERPEGSVSTLKIQRTQQEDSAVYLCASSVDSGSVKTQYFGPGTRLLVL.

V and J are TRBV10-2 and TRBJ2-5, with a weak D call TRBD2 (6 bases). This CDR3 contains 14 residues. With 4 bases removed from V and 4 bases from J, the gap between germline ends came to 13 bases. Germline values: CDR1 WSHSY, CDR2 SAAADI. In DNA, the CDR3 is TGCGCCAGCAGTGGGGGCCGGGGGACAGAGACCCAGTACTTC. The encoded protein is CASSGGRGTETQYF.

This chain links TRBV11-2 with TRBJ2-2; TRBD2 is a possible D gene (7 bases). The V end was cut by 8 bases, the J end by 4 bases, with 17 bases between. Germline assignment: CDR1 SGHAT and CDR2 FQNNGV. The CDR3 runs to 15 residues. DNA for the CDR3: TGTGCCAGCCGACGGGGGGCAGGGAGCACCGGGGAGCTGTTTTTT. Translating gives CASRRGAGSTGELFF.

The chain carries TRBV4-1 and TRBJ1-4, with TRBD1 as a possible D gene (5 bases). Trimming removed 4 bases at V and 2 bases at J, with 14 bases between. Germline V lookup: CDR1 MGHRA, CDR2 YSYEKL. The CDR3 runs to 16 residues. The CDR3, as DNA: TGCGCCAGCAGCCCCGGGGCGGGGAGTACTAATGAAAAACTGTTTTTT. It is translated as CASSPGAGSTNEKLFF.

The V call is TRBV12-5, the J call TRBJ1-2; D uncertain. The CDR3 spans 12 residues. V lost 7 bases, J lost 8 bases, and 14 bases lay in between. CDR1 is LGHNT and CDR2 is FRNRAP in the germline V gene. This CDR3 is CASVLTGGGYTF. DNA of the CDR3: TGTGCTAGTGTACTAACGGGAGGAGGCTACACCTTC. The whole variable domain, remainder taken from reference TRBV12-5 and TRBJ1-2, is DARVTQTPRHKVTEMGQEVTMRCQPILGHNTVFWYRQTMMQGLELLAYFRNRAPLDDSGMPKDRFSAEMPDATLATLKIQPSEPRDSAVYFCASVLTGGGYTFGSGTRLTVV.

The V and J genes are TRBV5-8 and TRBJ1-2, with TRBD1 matching 11 bases. This CDR3 has 15 amino acids. Germline trimming cut 4 bases from V and 4 bases from J; bases unmatched to any gene: 6. Germline V gene sequence: CDR1 SGHTS, CDR2 YDEGEE. In DNA form, the CDR3 reads TGTGCCAGCAGCAGGAGGGACAGGGGGACCTATGGCTACACCTTC. Its protein product is CASSRRDRGTYGYTF.

The rearrangement links TRBV27 to TRBJ1-2; D is ambiguous. The CDR3 is 13 amino acids. Germline values: CDR1 MNHEY, CDR2 SMNVEV (reference sequence). Trimming left V 3 bases short and J 5 bases short, with 10 bases between. In DNA form, the CDR3 reads TGTGCCAGCAGTTTCCGGGGAATTTATGGCTACACCTTC. Its protein product is CASSFRGIYGYTF.

This rearrangement joins TRBV27 to TRBJ2-3; D possibly corresponds to TRBD2 (6 bases). Trimming pared 0 bases from V and 2 bases from J, leaving 9 bases between. This CDR3 is built from 15 residues. Germline V gives CDR1 MNHEY, CDR2 SMNVEV (reference sequence). CDR3 sequence: CASSLSGGSTDTQYF. For the CDR3, the DNA is TGTGCCAGCAGTTTATCGGGGGGATCCACAGATACGCAGTATTTT.

The chain carries TRBV30 and TRBJ2-1, with 9 bases lining up with TRBD2. CDR1 is GTSNPN, CDR2 SVGIG, per germline (reference sequence). V dropped 0 bases and J dropped 7; count of bases not matched to a gene: 13. CDR3 length: 17 amino acids. The CDR3 nucleotides are TGTGCCTGGAGTGTACTGGGACTAGCTTACGGGAGGAATGAGCAGTTCTTC. This translates into CAWSVLGLAYGRNEQFF.

V is TRBV3-1 (or the pseudogene TRBV3-2) and J is TRBJ1-2; the match to TRBD1 covers 9 bases. CDR3 size: 16 residues. The V gene end was trimmed by 4 bases and the J gene end by 4 bases; junction bases not matched to a gene: 10. Germline CDR1 LGHDT, CDR2 YNNKEL (reference sequence). CDR3 DNA: TGTGCCAGCAGCCCATTACAGGGGGCGCGTGGCTATGGCTACACCTTC. It codes for CASSPLQGARGYGYTF.

This chain joins TRBV7-2 and TRBJ1-2; 10 bases match TRBD1. The CDR3 has 13 amino acids. Unmatched junction bases numbered 3, after V lost 5 bases and J lost 6 bases. Looked up from germline, CDR1 is SGHTA and CDR2 is FQGNSA. CDR3 bases: TGTGCCAGCAGCCTCGACAGGGGGCATGGCTACACCTTC. Its protein is CASSLDRGHGYTF.

The CDR3 spells CASSHPGQGNEKLFF. The CDR3 coding sequence is TGCGCCAGCAGCCACCCGGGACAGGGTAATGAAAAACTGTTTTTT. The chain uses TRBV4-1 and TRBJ1-4; 9 bases agree with TRBD1. This CDR3 comprises 15 residues. Trimming took 3 bases from V and 4 from J; bases not matched to a gene: 3. Germline V lookup: CDR1 MGHRA, CDR2 YSYEKL.

CDR3 sequence: CASSLGYSRGGYTF. The CDR3 nucleotides are TGTGCCAGCAGCTTGGGATATTCCCGCGGGGGCTACACCTTC. The chain uses TRBV5-4 and TRBJ1-2; no definite D call. Between the trimmed V and J ends, which lost 0 bases and 8 bases, there was a span of 14 bases. CDR1 SGHNT and CDR2 YYREEE come from the germline V gene (reference sequence). The CDR3 sequence is 14 residues long. Combining the CDR3 with reference TRBV5-4 and TRBJ1-2 gives the whole variable domain ETGVTQSPTHLIKTRGQQVTLRCSSQSGHNTVSWYQQALGQGPQFIFQYYREEENGRGNFPPRFSGLQFPNYSSELNVNALELDDSALYLCASSLGYSRGGYTFGSGTRLTVV.

This clone was seen just once. J is TRBJ1-5 and V is TRBV19, with 7 bases aligning to TRBD1. Germline values: CDR1 LNHDA, CDR2 SQIVND (reference sequence). The V gene end was trimmed by 5 bases and the J gene end by 7 bases; junction bases not matched to a gene: 17. The CDR3 spans 17 residues. This CDR3 reads CASSLRQGLRKKQPQHF. The DNA of the CDR3 is TGTGCCAGTAGTCTCCGACAGGGTTTACGGAAAAAACAGCCCCAGCATTTT.

J is TRBJ2-3 and V is TRBV7-9, with TRBD1 as a possible D gene (5 bases). The germline V gene encodes CDR1 SEHNR and CDR2 FQNEAQ (reference sequence). The CDR3 covers 16 residues. V shed 1 base and J shed 4 bases, with 15 bases lying between them. The CDR3 loop reads CASSLVGQGRPDTQYF. The CDR3 nucleotides read TGTGCCAGCAGCTTAGTCGGGCAGGGTAGACCAGATACGCAGTATTTT.

Worth noting for this clone: Other nucleotide sequences from this sample produce the same CDR3. The V gene is TRBV12-3 or TRBV12-4, the J gene TRBJ1-3; D gene uncertain. The ends were cut back, 2 bases at V and 4 bases at J, with 3 bases in the middle. The CDR3 is 12 amino acids. The CDR3 DNA follows: TGTGCCAGCAGTTTACCAGGAAACACCATATATTTT. It is translated as CASSLPGNTIYF.

This chain uses TRBV6-5 with TRBJ2-2; TRBD2 matches at 11 bases. The CDR3 consists of 15 residues. V shed 8 bases and J 3 bases; nucleotides not matched to a gene: 5. In germline, CDR1 is MNHEY, CDR2 SVGAGI. The chain's CDR3 is CASLAGLADTGELFF. The CDR3 DNA sequence: TGTGCCAGCCTCGCGGGACTAGCGGACACCGGGGAGCTGTTTTTT.

V usage is TRBV11-2 and J usage is TRBJ2-7, with D tentatively TRBD2 (7 bases). The CDR3 is made up of 17 amino acids. V was pared by 5 bases and J by 2 bases, with 22 bases between. Germline values: CDR1 SGHAT, CDR2 FQNNGV. The DNA for the CDR3 is TGTGCCAGCAGCCAAATAGCGAGGCGGGGGACACCCTACGAGCAGTACTTC. This sequence encodes CASSQIARRGTPYEQYF.

The sample holds one count of this clone. Other DNA sequences from this sample encode an identical CDR3 as well. The chain couples TRBV9 to TRBJ2-3; D possibly corresponds to TRBD2 (7 bases). Between the trimmed V and J ends, which lost 0 bases and 4 bases, there was a span of 12 bases. CDR3 length: 15 residues. From germline, CDR1 is SGDLS and CDR2 YYNGEE. CDR3 coding DNA: TGTGCCAGCAGCGTAGTAGGCGGGGGCGCAGATACGCAGTATTTT. Its protein product is CASSVVGGGADTQYF.